Included here is one T cell receptor beta chain sequence, with context. These data belong to a study of Tregs in tolerant kidney transplant recipients. Some clones are missing from TCRdb's copy, which holds only in-frame ones; the method was immunoSEQ multiplex PCR. This repertoire shows about 73,000 clones, about 98% found once; its top ten account for around 0.51%. Sequencing was performed on CD4+ T cells from blood, taken before the transplant. This TCR came from a human donor who received a combined kidney and bone marrow transplant.

CDR3 amino acids: CASSLGIFRGGGPTYEQYF. DNA of the CDR3: TGTGCCAGCAGTTTAGGGATATTCCGCGGAGGCGGACCGACCTACGAGCAGTACTTC. The chain links TRBV28 to TRBJ2-7, with D tentatively TRBD2 (5 bases). Trimming stripped 2 bases from V and 2 bases from J, with 25 bases between. The CDR3 has 19 amino acids. Germline V gives CDR1 MDHEN, CDR2 SYDVKM.